Shown below are 16 T cell receptor beta chains from a single sample sequenced in a study of blood T cell repertoires in COVID-19. Sequenced by immunoSEQ multiplex PCR; TCRdb stores in-frame clones only, minus some. The data show roughly 190,000 clones, more than 75% seen once. The sample was peripheral blood. Receptors were obtained from a man aged 35 to 55 with active or convalescent COVID-19.

This chain links TRBV6-5 with TRBJ2-1, with TRBD2 matching 9 bases. The CDR3 has 15 amino acids. Germline CDR1 is MNHEY and CDR2 is SVGAGI. V shed 4 bases and J 9 bases; nucleotides not matched to a gene: 10. In DNA, the CDR3 is TGTGCCAGCAGTTTGAGAAGGCGGGAGGGCCGTGAGCAGTTCTTC. The encoded protein is CASSLRRREGREQFF.

V and J are TRBV10-3 and TRBJ2-1; D might be TRBD1 (7 bases). From germline, CDR1 is ENHRY and CDR2 SYGVKD. Trimming stripped 3 bases from V and 8 bases from J, with 8 bases between. This CDR3 contains 12 residues. The CDR3 loop reads CAISDRGDEQFF. The CDR3, as DNA: TGTGCCATCAGTGACAGGGGGGATGAGCAGTTCTTC.

This chain uses TRBV14 with TRBJ2-1, with 8 positions matching TRBD2. Germline CDR1 SGHDN, CDR2 FVKESK. This CDR3 has 18 residues. V gave up 2 bases and J gave up 4 bases; unmatched junction bases: 13. CDR3 nucleotide sequence: TGTGCCAGCAGCCAAACCGGGAGGGGAGCTAAATCTTACAATGAGCAGTTCTTC. Its protein product is CASSQTGRGAKSYNEQFF. The variable domain in full, with the rest retrieved from reference TRBV14 and TRBJ2-1, is EAGVTQFPSHSVIEKGQTVTLRCDPISGHDNLYWYRRVMGKEIKFLLHFVKESKQDESGMPNNRFLAERTGGTYSTLKVQPAELEDSGVYFCASSQTGRGAKSYNEQFFGPGTRLTVL.

This clone appeared a single time. The V call is TRBV19, the J call TRBJ2-7, with 10 bases identical to TRBD1. The germline CDR1 and CDR2 sequences are LNHDA and SQIVND (reference sequence). The V and J ends lost 6 bases and 5 bases, in that order; junction bases with no gene match: 10. The CDR3 has 15 residues. In DNA form, the CDR3 reads TGTGCCAGTAGCCAAAGGACAGGGGGTTTACACGAGCAGTACTTC. Amino acids: CASSQRTGGLHEQYF.

This chain connects TRBV18 to TRBJ2-1, with TRBD1 matching over 8 bases. There are 13 residues in the CDR3. Unmatched junction bases numbered 0, after V lost 2 bases and J lost 6 bases. CDR1 is KGHSH and CDR2 is LQKENI in the germline V gene. The CDR3: CASSPGTGNEQFF. CDR3 sequence (DNA): TGTGCCAGCTCACCAGGGACAGGCAATGAGCAGTTCTTC. The entire variable domain, with the rest obtained from reference TRBV18 and TRBJ2-1, is as follows: NAGVMQNPRHLVRRRGQEARLRCSPMKGHSHVYWYRQLPEEGLKFMVYLQKENIIDESGMPKERFSAEFPKEGPSILRIQQVVRGDSAAYFCASSPGTGNEQFFGPGTRLTVL.

The J gene is TRBJ1-1, the V gene TRBV27; perhaps TRBD1 as D (6 bases). Germline assignment: CDR1 MNHEY and CDR2 SMNVEV (reference sequence). The CDR3 is made up of 15 amino acids. Trimming removed 6 bases from V and 1 base from J, with 15 bases in between. The CDR3 nucleotides read TGTGCCAGCAGAGGGGGGGGGCAATGGAACACTGAAGCTTTCTTT. Protein product: CASRGGGQWNTEAFF.

The V call is TRBV10-2, the J call TRBJ2-7; the match to TRBD1 covers 7 bases. The J segment lost 2 bases and the V segment lost 5 bases, leaving 3 bases of the junction unmatched. Germline V gene data show CDR1 as WSHSY and CDR2 as SAAADI. The CDR3 runs to 13 residues. CDR3: CASSRQGAYEQYF. CDR3 sequence (DNA): TGCGCCAGCAGTAGACAGGGAGCCTACGAGCAGTACTTC.

The CDR3 bases are TGTGCCAGCAGTTTAGATGGAGGGGCGGGCGGCACCGGGGAGCTGTTTTTT. Translating it yields CASSLDGGAGGTGELFF. This chain connects TRBV28 to TRBJ2-2; D perhaps matches TRBD2 (6 bases). Germline lookup yields CDR1 MDHEN and CDR2 SYDVKM. CDR3 length equals 17 residues. The V end lost 2 bases, the J end lost 4 bases, and 17 bases lay between the germline ends.

J is TRBJ1-1 and V is TRBV6-5, with a possible D match to TRBD1 (5 bases). Trimming pared 6 bases from V and 4 bases from J, leaving 6 bases between. This CDR3 region has 11 residues. Germline V CDR1 and CDR2: MNHEY, SVGAGI. CDR3 in amino acids: CASRRGTEAFF. In DNA form, the CDR3 reads TGTGCCAGCAGAAGGGGCACTGAAGCTTTCTTT.

The chain joins TRBV19 to TRBJ2-4, with 8 bases lining up with TRBD1. The CDR3 runs to 12 residues. Looked up from germline, CDR1 is LNHDA and CDR2 is SQIVND (reference sequence). V lost 5 bases and J lost 9; bases outside the gene matches: 3. CDR3 loop: CASSPGGVIQYF. The CDR3, as DNA: TGTGCCAGTAGTCCAGGGGGCGTCATTCAGTACTTC.

J is TRBJ1-1 and V is TRBV7-2, with TRBD1 identical over 8 bases. This CDR3 has 15 amino acids. V lost 4 bases and J lost 3; bases outside the gene matches: 7. Germline CDR1 reads SGHTA; CDR2 reads FQGNSA. The CDR3 is CASSSNRGADTEAFF. The CDR3 DNA reads as TGTGCCAGCAGCTCGAACAGGGGGGCGGACACTGAAGCTTTCTTT.

V is TRBV4-2 and J is TRBJ2-1; tentative D call: TRBD2 (6 bases). The germline V gene has CDR1 LGHNA and CDR2 YNFKEQ. CDR3 length: 18 residues. V was trimmed by 0 bases and J by 6 bases, leaving 21 bases between them. The CDR3 DNA reads as TGTGCCAGCAGCCAAGATCCCCAAGTAGCGGAGGGACCCAATGAGCAGTTCTTC. This gives the protein CASSQDPQVAEGPNEQFF.

The rearrangement uses TRBV9 and TRBJ2-1; 8 positions agree with TRBD2. The V gene's germline CDR1 is SGDLS and CDR2 YYNGEE. The CDR3 has 15 residues. V lost 4 bases to trimming and J lost 0 bases; unmatched junction nucleotides: 3. Here the CDR3 DNA reads TGTGCCAGCAGCAGCGGGGGACCCTCCTACAATGAGCAGTTCTTC. Translating gives CASSSGGPSYNEQFF.

This chain uses TRBV15 with TRBJ2-5, with 9 bases aligning to TRBD1. The CDR3 consists of 16 residues. Per the germline V gene, CDR1 is LNHNV and CDR2 is YYDKDF (reference sequence). Germline trimming cut 3 bases from V and 3 bases from J; bases unmatched to any gene: 8. The CDR3 loop is CATSSFLGQGKETQYF. The CDR3 DNA follows: TGTGCCACCAGCAGCTTCTTGGGACAGGGTAAAGAGACCCAGTACTTC.

This chain links TRBV6-5 with TRBJ1-3; D possibly corresponds to TRBD1 (5 bases). Germline values: CDR1 MNHEY, CDR2 SVGAGI. This CDR3 has 12 amino acids. V shed 8 bases and J shed 4 bases, with 9 bases lying between them. DNA of the CDR3: TGTGCCAGCCAGGGATTCGGAAACACCATATATTTT. It is translated as CASQGFGNTIYF.

The chain is built from TRBV6-2 or TRBV6-3 and TRBJ1-6, with a weak D call TRBD1 (5 bases). V was trimmed by 0 bases and J by 9 bases, leaving 9 bases between them. Germline loops: CDR1 MNHEY, CDR2 SVGEGT. This CDR3 is 14 amino acids long. CDR3 residues: CASSYSIGASPLHF. CDR3 nucleotides: TGTGCCAGCAGTTACTCGATTGGGGCTTCACCCCTCCACTTT.